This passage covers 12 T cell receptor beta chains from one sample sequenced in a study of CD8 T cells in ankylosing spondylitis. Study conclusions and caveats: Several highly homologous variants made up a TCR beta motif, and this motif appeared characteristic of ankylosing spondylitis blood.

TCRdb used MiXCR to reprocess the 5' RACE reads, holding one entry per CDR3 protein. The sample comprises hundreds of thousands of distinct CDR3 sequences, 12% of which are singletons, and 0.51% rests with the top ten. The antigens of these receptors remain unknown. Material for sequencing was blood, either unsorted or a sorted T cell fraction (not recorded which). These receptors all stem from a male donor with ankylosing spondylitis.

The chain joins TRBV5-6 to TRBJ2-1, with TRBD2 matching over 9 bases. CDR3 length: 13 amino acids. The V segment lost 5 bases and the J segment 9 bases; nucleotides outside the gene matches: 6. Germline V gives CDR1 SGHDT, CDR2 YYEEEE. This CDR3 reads CASSQLAGGEQFF. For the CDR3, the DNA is TGTGCCAGCAGTCAACTAGCGGGCGGTGAGCAGTTCTTC. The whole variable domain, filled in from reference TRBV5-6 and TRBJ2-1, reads DAGVTQSPTHLIKTRGQQVTLRCSPKSGHDTVSWYQQALGQGPQFIFQYYEEEERQRGNFPDRFSGHQFPNYSSELNVNALLLGDSALYLCASSQLAGGEQFFGPGTRLTVL.

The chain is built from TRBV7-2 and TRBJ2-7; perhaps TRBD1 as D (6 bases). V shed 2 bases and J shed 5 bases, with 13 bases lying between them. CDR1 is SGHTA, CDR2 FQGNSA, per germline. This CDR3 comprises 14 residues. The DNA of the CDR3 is TGTGCCAGCAGCTTAAGGGCAGGGGCCCACGAGCAGTACTTC. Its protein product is CASSLRAGAHEQYF.

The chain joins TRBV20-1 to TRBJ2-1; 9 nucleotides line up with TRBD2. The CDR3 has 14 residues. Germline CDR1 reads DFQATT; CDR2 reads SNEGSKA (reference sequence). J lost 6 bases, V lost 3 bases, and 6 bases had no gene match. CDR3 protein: CSASRAGGLNEQFF. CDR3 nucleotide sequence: TGCAGTGCTAGCCGAGCGGGAGGTCTCAATGAGCAGTTCTTC.

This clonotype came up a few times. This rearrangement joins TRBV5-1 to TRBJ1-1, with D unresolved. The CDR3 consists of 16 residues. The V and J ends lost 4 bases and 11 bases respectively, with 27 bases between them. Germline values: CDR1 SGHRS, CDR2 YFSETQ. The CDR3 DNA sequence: TGCGCCAGCAGCGGCGGACGGGCGTCATCCTCCGGTGGGGCTTTCTTT. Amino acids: CASSGGRASSSGGAFF.

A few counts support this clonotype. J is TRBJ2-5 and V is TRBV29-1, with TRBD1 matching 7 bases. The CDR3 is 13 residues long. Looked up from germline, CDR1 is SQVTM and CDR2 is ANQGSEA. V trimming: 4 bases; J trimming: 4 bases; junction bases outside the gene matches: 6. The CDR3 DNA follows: TGCAGCGTTGTTAGACAGGGCATAGAGACCCAGTACTTC. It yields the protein CSVVRQGIETQYF. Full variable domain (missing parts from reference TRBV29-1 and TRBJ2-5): SAVISQKPSRDICQRGTSLTIQCQVDSQVTMMFWYRQQPGQSLTLIATANQGSEATYESGFVIDKFPISRPNLTFSTLTVSNMSPEDSSIYLCSVVRQGIETQYFGPGTRLLVL.

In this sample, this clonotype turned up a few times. The CDR3 DNA is TGTGCCAGCAGCCCTGGCCTGGGTATGGCCAAAAACATTCAGTACTTC. Translating gives CASSPGLGMAKNIQYF. V gene TRBV7-2 combines with J gene TRBJ2-4; D is unresolved. The CDR3 spans 16 residues. Trimming removed 5 bases at V and 1 base at J, with 15 bases between. Germline V lookup: CDR1 SGHTA, CDR2 FQGNSA.

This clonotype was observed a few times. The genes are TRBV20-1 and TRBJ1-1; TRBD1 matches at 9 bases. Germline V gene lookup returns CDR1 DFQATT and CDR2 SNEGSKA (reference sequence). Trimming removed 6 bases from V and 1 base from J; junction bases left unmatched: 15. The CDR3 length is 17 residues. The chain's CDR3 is CSARRGQGTGRNTEAFF. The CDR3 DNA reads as TGCAGTGCGCGCCGAGGACAGGGGACTGGCAGGAACACTGAAGCTTTCTTT.

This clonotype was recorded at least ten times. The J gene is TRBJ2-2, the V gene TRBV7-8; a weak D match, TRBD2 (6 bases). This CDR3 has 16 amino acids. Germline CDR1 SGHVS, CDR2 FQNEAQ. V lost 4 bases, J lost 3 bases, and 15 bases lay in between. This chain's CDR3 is CASSSQRVEHTGELFF. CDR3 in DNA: TGTGCCAGCAGCTCACAGCGGGTGGAACACACCGGGGAGCTGTTTTTT.

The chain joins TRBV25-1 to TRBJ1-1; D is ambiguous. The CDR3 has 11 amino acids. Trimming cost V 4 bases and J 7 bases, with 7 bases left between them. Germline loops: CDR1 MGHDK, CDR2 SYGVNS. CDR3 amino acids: CASSVWGEAFF. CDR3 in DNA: TGTGCCAGCAGTGTCTGGGGTGAAGCTTTCTTT.

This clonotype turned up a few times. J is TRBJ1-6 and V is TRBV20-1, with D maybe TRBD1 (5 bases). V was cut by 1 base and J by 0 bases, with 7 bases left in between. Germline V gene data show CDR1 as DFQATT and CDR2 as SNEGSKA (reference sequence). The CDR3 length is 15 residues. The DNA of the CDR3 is TGCAGTGCTAGAGCCAGGGACTCCTATAATTCACCCCTCCACTTT. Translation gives CSARARDSYNSPLHF.

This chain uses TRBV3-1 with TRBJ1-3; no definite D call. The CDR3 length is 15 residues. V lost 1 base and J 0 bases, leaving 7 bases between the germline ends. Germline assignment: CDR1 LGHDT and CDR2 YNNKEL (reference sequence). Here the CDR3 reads CASSQAGASGNTIYF. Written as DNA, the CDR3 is TGTGCCAGCAGCCAAGCGGGCGCCTCTGGAAACACCATATATTTT.

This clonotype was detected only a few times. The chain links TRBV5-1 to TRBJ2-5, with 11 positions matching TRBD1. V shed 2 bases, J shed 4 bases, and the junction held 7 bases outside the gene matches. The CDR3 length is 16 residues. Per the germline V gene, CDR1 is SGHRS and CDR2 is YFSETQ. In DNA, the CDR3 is TGCGCCAGCAGCTTTGCGGACAGGGGGCCCGTAGAGACCCAGTACTTC. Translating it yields CASSFADRGPVETQYF.